This TCR beta chain was profiled in a study of cytomegalovirus exposure and HLA in healthy donors (dated by TCRdb to the late 2010s). Concerning the study at large: An earlier analysis of approximately 640 of the donors reported 250 to 300 Gb of sequence data and roughly 110 million unique TCR beta sequences from 150 million to 200 million T cells. Around 320 gigabases of sequencing data and approximately 85 million unique TCR sequences were included in an early release covering 550 to 650 HLA-typed donors. In a later genetic analysis, genome-wide SNP genotypes for about 65% of the roughly 700 donors were used, and that subset was treated as a discovery cohort. The study used immunosequencing to profile the T cell repertoires of several hundred subjects and linked those repertoires to cytomegalovirus serostatus. Of the roughly 400 genotyped donors, about 80% fell in the genetic ancestry cluster associated with self-reported Caucasian donors. On average, roughly 250,000 unique TCR beta nucleotide sequences were sequenced per donor among 398 genotyped donors of the cohort, with roughly 18% of those sequences being non-productive. Four to six DR-DQ haplotypes were handled as single units for association and clustering because linkage in the cohort was strong. Donor age, sex, ethnicity and CMV serostatus were compiled alongside the repertoire data. The later analysis used no new phenotypic data to find candidate immune exposures, relying instead on TCR beta sequences and their occurrence across donors. Both class I and class II loci were covered by HLA typing, at four-digit resolution. The study aimed to test whether cataloging public T cell receptors could reveal signatures of past pathogen exposure. The number of typed donors differed by locus: about 629-630 for A, B, C, DRB1 and DQB1; approximately 540 for DQA1; approximately 600 for DPA1; and about 470 for DPB1. High-throughput TCR immunosequencing, statistical association of individual TCRs with disease status, and machine learning were combined to predict cytomegalovirus infection status. To study patterns of TCR occurrence, a later analysis re-analyzed previously published TCR beta repertoires from just over 650 donors and added high-resolution HLA genotyping. An earlier analysis of roughly 580 of the donors used high-throughput TCR beta sequencing to judge whether each TCR beta V gene segment behaved as functional or pseudogenic. In addition to the first cohort of about 650 subjects, a separate validation cohort of approximately 130 different subjects was used. All discovery cohort repertoires had been generated using a single sequencing platform.

The cohort comprised more than 550 healthy bone marrow donors. At the time of sampling, every cohort member was nominally healthy, though immune exposures that went unrecorded were likely present. The donor was CMV seropositive and belonged to the group of 270 or so seropositive cohort members. Each donor provided a peripheral blood sample, and peripheral blood mononuclear cells were used for TCR beta sequencing. The Qiagen DNeasy Blood Extraction Kit was used to extract genomic DNA from the blood cell samples. Library generation was performed with the immunoSEQ multiplex PCR assay. A mixture of 60 forward primers for TCR Vbeta segments and 13 reverse primers for TCR Jbeta segments was used in the multiplex PCR. The CDR3 region of rearranged TCR beta genes was amplified from genomic DNA by a multiplex PCR assay. The Illumina HiSeq System was used to sequence the amplified TCR beta libraries as 87-base-pair reads. The authors' analysis ran thus. Across the 500 to 700 repertoires, a later analysis counted around 80 million unique TCR beta chains, roughly 11 million of which were shared by at least two donors. A nearest-neighbor algorithm error-corrected the raw reads and collapsed the reads into unique sequences, merging closely related sequences to remove PCR and sequencing errors. V, D and J gene segments were assigned by aligning CDR3 sequences to IMGT reference sequences. Each retained sequence needed at least a six-nucleotide match to both a V gene segment and a J gene segment. Rearrangements were called productive when the CDR3 lacked stop codons and stayed in frame with V and J; all others were non-productive. CDR3 was defined by IMGT convention, running from the second conserved V-encoded cysteine to the conserved J-encoded phenylalanine. The earlier analysis of about 570 of the donors excluded any sequence lacking an unambiguous match to a single V gene segment. In an earlier analysis of several hundred of the donors, V segments were called functional above 56.7% productive rearrangements and were called segregating when the between-donor standard deviation exceeded 5%. A statistical classification framework was developed to diagnose cytomegalovirus status using the catalog of TCR beta chain sequences. In a later analysis, V and J genes were assigned by comparing TCR nucleotide sequences against IMGT/GENE-DB human TR gene sequences. In a later analysis, CDR3 sequences and most-parsimonious VDJ recombination scenarios were assigned using the TCRdist pipeline. A later analysis defined each TCR beta chain by its CDR3 amino acid sequence plus V-gene family, and excluded reads lacking a unique V-gene family. In a later analysis, 550 to 650 highly shared, low-generation-probability nucleotide sequences were removed to address suspected cross-contamination and a sequencing artifact. In a later analysis, a clonal expansion index for each public chain was calculated from normalized within-repertoire ranks of inferred template counts. A later analysis computed generation probabilities with a VDJ recombination model fitted to out-of-frame rearrangements, and checked the results against IGoR. In a later analysis, hypergeometric tests were used to score TCR-TCR, TCR-HLA and TCR-CMV co-occurrence, with a repertoire-size bias correction applied to TCR pairs. False discovery rates were estimated in a later analysis by permuting HLA or CMV assignments 20 times. In a later analysis, co-occurring TCRs were grouped with DBSCAN, and TCRdist sequence similarity was added when clustering was performed within HLA-allele-positive subsets. Repertoires with fewer than 30,000 or more than 120,000 public chains, plus five repertoires with anomalous nucleotide sharing, were excluded from co-occurrence clustering. TCRdb limited this immuneACCESS table to in-frame rearrangements with V and J called. A share of clones is missing; checked studies link under half to unresolved V genes, and the rest is unexplained. That table supplies the V and J calls and clone size; D and trimming were determined from the DNA. Counted in this sample were 100,000 to 150,000 clones; over 70% of them appeared once. Around 8% of the sample is held by the ten biggest clonotypes.

The germline V gene supplies CDR1 SNHLY and CDR2 FYNNEI. Deletion took 10 bases off V and 0 bases off J, with a span of 11 bases between the germline ends. The CDR3 has 13 amino acids, counting the end cysteine and phenylalanine. Only the CDR3 DNA stays, 39 bases, in frame from base 1. Study-level results and caveats: According to the authors, the approach could potentially be generalized to other disease states and immunological phenotypes. Linkage disequilibrium might explain the correlated functional status among segregating V segments, but an unknown experimental factor could not be excluded. A later analysis found that HLA-associated TCR beta chains were more clonally expanded and had lower generation probabilities than equally common non-associated chains. The only immune exposure information available for the cohort was CMV serostatus. Compared with the approximately 600-donor mean, donors in an Asian-associated ancestry cluster had fewer N-insertions in productive TCRs, according to a later genetic analysis. When HLA alleles, especially DR and DQ, strongly co-occurred, attributing TCR associations to individual alleles was difficult. A later analysis reported that several top co-occurrence clusters appeared linked to parvovirus B19, influenza, CMV and Epstein-Barr virus. The study listed 164 TCR beta chains as associated with cytomegalovirus. In vitro tests confirmed that a few of the cytomegalovirus-associated TCR beta chains recognize cytomegalovirus antigens. A further reported finding was that TCR beta sequences accurately predicted the HLA-A and HLA-B alleles for most subjects in the first cohort. An association between a missense DCLRE1C variant and V-gene and J-gene trimming of TCR beta chains was found in a later genetic analysis and replicated in an independent cohort. A cluster of highly shared sequence variants was judged likely to represent a technical artifact of the sequencing pipeline. This cohort had only TCR beta chains sequenced, and the lack of alpha or paired-chain data limited which features could be detected. A later analysis associated around 16,000 TCR beta sequences with specific HLA alleles at a false discovery rate of 0.05. In a later analysis, TCR association rates were found to vary across HLA loci, with the most associated TCRs seen for DRB1 alleles and the fewest for HLA-C alleles. An earlier analysis of around 500 of the donors showed that most TCR beta V segments appeared in productive rearrangements either about 87% or about 30% of the time, which broadly matched IMGT annotations. The earlier analysis of approximately 560 of the donors excluded 15 to 20 rarely observed V segments, including chromosome 9 orphons, because counts were too low. The 87-base-pair reads could not distinguish some IMGT-functional V segments, including TRBV6-2 and TRBV6-3, so those segments were excluded. Most CMV-associated TCR beta chains appeared to be HLA-restricted in a later analysis, and the HLA associations seemed to be driven largely by CMV exposure. HLA typing was unavailable for some donors at each locus, so association tests used only the typed subset. Most TCR sequences were observed very rarely across donors, whereas some public TCRs were present in many individuals. Presence/absence analyses assumed roughly uniform sequencing depth across donors, an assumption that may not hold. The classifier was reported to diagnose cytomegalovirus status with high specificity and sensitivity in both the original cohort and the validation cohort.

In this sample, this clone turned up once. Its recognized antigen is unknown. Base qualities are not provided; no much larger clone lies one nucleotide away. This sequence originates from a female donor in good health and CMV-seropositive. The sequencing sample was made of PBMCs. The chain is made from TRBV2 and TRBJ2-3; a weak D assignment points to TRBD2 (5 bases agree). The CDR3 protein is CAKRAGSTDTQYF. The nucleotide sequence is TGTGCCAAACGGGCGGGTAGCACAGATACGCAGTATTTT.